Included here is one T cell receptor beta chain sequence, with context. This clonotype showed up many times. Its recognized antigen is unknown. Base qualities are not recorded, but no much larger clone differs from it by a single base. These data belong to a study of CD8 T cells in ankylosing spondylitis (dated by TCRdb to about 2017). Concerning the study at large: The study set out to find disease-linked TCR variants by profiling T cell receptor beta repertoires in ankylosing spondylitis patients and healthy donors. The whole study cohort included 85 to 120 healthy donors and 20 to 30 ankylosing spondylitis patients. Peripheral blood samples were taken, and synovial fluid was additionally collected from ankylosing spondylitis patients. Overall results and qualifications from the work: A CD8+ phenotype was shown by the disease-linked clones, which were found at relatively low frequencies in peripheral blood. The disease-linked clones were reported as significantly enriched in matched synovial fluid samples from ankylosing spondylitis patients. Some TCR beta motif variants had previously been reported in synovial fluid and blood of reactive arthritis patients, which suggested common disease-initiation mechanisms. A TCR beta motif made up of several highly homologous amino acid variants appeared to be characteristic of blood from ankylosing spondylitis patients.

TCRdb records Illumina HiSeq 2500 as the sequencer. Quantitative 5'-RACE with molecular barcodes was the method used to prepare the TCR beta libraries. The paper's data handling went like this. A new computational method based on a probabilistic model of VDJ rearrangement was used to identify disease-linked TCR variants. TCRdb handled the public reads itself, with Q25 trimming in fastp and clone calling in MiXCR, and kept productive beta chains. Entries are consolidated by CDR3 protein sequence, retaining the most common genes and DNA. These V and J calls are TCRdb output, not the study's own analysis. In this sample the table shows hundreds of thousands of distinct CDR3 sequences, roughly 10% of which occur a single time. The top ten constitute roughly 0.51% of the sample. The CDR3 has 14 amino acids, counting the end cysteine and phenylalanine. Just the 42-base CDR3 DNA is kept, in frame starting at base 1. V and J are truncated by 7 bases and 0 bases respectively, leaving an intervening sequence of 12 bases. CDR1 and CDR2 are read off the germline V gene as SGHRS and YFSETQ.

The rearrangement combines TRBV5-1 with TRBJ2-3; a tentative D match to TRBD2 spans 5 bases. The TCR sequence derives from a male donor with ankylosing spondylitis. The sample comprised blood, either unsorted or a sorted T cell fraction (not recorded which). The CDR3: CASQVSGSTDTQYF. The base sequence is TGCGCCAGCCAAGTAAGCGGAAGCACAGATACGCAGTATTTT.